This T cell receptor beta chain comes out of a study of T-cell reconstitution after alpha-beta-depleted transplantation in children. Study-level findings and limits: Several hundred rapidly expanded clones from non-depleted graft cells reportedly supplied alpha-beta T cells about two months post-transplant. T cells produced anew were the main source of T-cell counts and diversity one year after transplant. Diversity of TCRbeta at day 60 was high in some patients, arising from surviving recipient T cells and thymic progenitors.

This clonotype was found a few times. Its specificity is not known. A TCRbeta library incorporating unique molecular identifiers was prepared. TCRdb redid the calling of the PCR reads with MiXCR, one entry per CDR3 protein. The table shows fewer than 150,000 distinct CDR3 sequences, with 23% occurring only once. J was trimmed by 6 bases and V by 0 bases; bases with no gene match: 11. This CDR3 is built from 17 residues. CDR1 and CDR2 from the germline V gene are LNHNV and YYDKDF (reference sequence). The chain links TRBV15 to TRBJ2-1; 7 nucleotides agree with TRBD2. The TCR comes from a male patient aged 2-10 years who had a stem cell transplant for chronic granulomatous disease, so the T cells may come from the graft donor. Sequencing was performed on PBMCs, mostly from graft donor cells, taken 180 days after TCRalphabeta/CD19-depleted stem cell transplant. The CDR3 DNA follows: TGTGCCACCAGCAGAGACCTAGCGGCCCCTGGGGCCAATGAGCAGTTCTTC. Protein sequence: CATSRDLAAPGANEQFF.